This T cell receptor beta chain was obtained from a study of blood T cell repertoires in COVID-19 (dated by TCRdb to about 2020). With respect to the entire study: Collaborator samples came from the United States, Italy and Spain and covered acute and convalescent phases of COVID-19. The material from the prospective study consisted of cDNA or gDNA derived from T cells, B-cell-depleted T cells, or PBMCs. Subjects who had been exposed to COVID-19, were actively infected with it, or had recovered from it provided the deeply sampled blood TCRbeta repertoires that made up the dataset. The repertoires were released in a freely available public database intended as a resource for research on the immune response to SARS-CoV-2. Samples were obtained from the ongoing ImmuneRACE study (first 160 participants) and from 1,254 subjects provided by 6 global collaborators. The sample metadata nearly always contained a de-identified subject ID, COVID-19 status, age in years and sex. Where available, HLA class I and class II types were obtained from metadata supplied by the sample provider rather than from assay-based typing. The paper's findings and limits, for the study overall: The amount of clinical and demographic metadata varied by source and participant and was provided uncurated.

The immunoSEQ Assay, a bias-controlled multiplex PCR, was used to amplify TCRbeta CDR3 regions from genomic DNA. In the paper's pipeline: Within the assay, amplification of reference gene primers was used to estimate how many nucleated cells each sample contained. To quantify the absolute abundance of each unique TCRbeta CDR3 rearrangement, sequence reads were collapsed and filtered. Productive Simpson clonality was computed per sample as the square root of Simpson's diversity index over productive rearrangements. TCRdb limited this immuneACCESS table to in-frame rearrangements with V and J called. A share of clones is missing; checked studies link under half to unresolved V genes, and the rest is unexplained. The V and J calls and the clone size are those of that table, but D and trimming were determined from the DNA. The sample includes nearly 250,000 clones, with roughly 85% observed a single time. 9.1% of the sample is in the top ten clones.

The CDR3 runs 13 amino acids, cysteine and phenylalanine included. Only CDR3 DNA is held: 39 bases, read in frame from base 1. CDR1 and CDR2, looked up from the germline V gene, are SGHTA and FQGNSA. A distance of 11 bases separates the germline ends of V and J, which lose 5 bases and 3 bases respectively. With regard to this clone: What antigen it recognizes has not been identified. No per-base quality is available; no much larger clone lies one base away.

Participants in the prospective study were enrolled through a virtual design, were aged about 18 to 90 years, and lived in approximately 24 United States geographic areas. In the prospective study, participants were assigned to cohorts based on the clinical history participants reported in a screening survey and a study questionnaire. In the prospective study, whole blood, serum and a nasopharyngeal or oropharyngeal swab were collected from each participant by mobile phlebotomists. Over a roughly 2-month period, participants in the prospective study had the option of providing additional blood draws and questionnaires. Before DNA extraction, blood samples from the prospective study were shipped at room temperature or frozen.

The rearranged chain carries TRBV7-2 and TRBJ2-7, with TRBD1 as a weak D call on 6 bases. Material for sequencing was PBMCs or T cells enriched from blood (not recorded which). This TCR was sampled from a woman aged 50 to 60 with acute COVID-19. CDR3 loop: CASSVLQGYEQYF. The DNA sequence is given as TGTGCCAGCAGCGTCCTACAGGGCTACGAGCAGTACTTC.